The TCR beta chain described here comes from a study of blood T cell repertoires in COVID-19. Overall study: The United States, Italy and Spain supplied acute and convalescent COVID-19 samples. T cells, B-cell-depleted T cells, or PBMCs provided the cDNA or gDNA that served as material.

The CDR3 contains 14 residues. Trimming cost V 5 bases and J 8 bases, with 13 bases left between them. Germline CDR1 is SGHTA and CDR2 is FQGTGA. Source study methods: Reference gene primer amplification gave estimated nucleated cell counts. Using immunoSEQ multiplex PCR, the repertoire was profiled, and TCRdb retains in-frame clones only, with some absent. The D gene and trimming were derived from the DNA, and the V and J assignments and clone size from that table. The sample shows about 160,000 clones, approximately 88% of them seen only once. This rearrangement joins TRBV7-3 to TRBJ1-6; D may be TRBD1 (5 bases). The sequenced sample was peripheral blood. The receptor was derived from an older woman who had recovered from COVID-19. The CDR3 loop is CASSPGSKYSPLHF. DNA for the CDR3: TGTGCCAGCAGCCCAGGGTCCAAATATTCACCCCTCCACTTT.